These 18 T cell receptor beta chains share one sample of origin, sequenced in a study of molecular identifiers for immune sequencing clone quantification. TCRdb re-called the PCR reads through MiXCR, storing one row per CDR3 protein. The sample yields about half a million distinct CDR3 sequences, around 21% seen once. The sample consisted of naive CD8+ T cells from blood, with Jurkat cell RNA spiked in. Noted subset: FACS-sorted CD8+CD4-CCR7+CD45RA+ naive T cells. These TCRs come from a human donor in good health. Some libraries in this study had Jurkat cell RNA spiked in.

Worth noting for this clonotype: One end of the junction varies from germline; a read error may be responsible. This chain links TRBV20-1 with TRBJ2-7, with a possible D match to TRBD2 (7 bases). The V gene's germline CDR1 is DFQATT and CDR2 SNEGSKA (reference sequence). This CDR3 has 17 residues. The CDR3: CSAGDPLGGANYYEQYF. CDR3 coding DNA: TGCAGTGCTGGAGATCCGTTAGGGGGGGCGAATTACTACGAGCAGTACTTC.

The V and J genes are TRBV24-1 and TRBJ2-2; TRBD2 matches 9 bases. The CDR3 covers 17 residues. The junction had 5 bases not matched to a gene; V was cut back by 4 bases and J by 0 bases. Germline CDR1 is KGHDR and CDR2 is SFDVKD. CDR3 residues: CATSEALAGPNTGELFF. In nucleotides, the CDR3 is TGTGCCACCAGTGAGGCGCTAGCGGGACCGAACACCGGGGAGCTGTTTTTT.

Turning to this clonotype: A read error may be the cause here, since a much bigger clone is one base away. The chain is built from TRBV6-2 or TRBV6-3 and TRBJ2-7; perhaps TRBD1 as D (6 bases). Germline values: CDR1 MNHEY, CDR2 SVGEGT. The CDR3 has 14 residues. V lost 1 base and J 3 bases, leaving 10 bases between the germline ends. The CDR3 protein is CASSYFGQFYEQYF. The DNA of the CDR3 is TGTGCCAGCAGTTACTTCGGACAGTTCTACGAGCAGTACTTC.

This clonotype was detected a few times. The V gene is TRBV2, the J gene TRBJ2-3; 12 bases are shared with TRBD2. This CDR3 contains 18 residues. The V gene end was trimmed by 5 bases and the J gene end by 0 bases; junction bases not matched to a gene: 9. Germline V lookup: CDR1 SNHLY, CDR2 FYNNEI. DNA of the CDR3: TGTGCCAGCAGTTGGACTAGCGGGGCAACGTCGAGCACAGATACGCAGTATTTT. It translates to CASSWTSGATSSTDTQYF.

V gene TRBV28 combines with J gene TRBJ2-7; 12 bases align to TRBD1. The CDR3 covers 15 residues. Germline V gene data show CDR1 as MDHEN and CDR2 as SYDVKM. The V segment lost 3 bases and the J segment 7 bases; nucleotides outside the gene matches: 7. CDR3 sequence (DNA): TGTGCCAGCAGTTTTCCGGGACAGGGGGCTTGGGAGCAGTACTTC. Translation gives CASSFPGQGAWEQYF.

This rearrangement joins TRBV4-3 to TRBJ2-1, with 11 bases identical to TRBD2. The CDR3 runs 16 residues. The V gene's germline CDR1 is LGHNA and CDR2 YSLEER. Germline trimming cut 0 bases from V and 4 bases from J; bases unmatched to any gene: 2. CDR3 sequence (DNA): TGCGCCAGCAGCCAAGAAACTAGCGGGGGTTACAATGAGCAGTTCTTC. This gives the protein CASSQETSGGYNEQFF.

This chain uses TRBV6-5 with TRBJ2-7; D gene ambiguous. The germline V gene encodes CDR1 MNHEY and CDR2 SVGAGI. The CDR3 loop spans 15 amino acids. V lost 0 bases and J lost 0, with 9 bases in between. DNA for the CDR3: TGTGCCAGCAGTTACTCCGGGTTTAGCTCCTACGAGCAGTACTTC. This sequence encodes CASSYSGFSSYEQYF.

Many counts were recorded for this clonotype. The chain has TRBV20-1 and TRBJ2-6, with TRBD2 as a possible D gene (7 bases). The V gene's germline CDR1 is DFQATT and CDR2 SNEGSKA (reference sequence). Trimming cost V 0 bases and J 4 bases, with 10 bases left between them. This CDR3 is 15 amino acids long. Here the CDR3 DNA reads TGCAGTGCTAGAGATGGGGGGGCCGGGGCCAACGTCCTGACTTTC. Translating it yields CSARDGGAGANVLTF.

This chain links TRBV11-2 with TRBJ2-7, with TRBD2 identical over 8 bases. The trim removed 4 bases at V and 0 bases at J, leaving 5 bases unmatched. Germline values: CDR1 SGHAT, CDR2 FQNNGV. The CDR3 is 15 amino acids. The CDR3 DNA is TGTGCCAGCAGCTCACTAGCGGCTATCTCCTACGAGCAGTACTTC. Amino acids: CASSSLAAISYEQYF.

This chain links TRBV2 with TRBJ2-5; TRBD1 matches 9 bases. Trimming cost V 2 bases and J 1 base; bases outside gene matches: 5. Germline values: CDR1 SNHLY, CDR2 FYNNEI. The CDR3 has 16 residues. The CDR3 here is CASSELGQGGQETQYF. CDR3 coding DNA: TGTGCCAGCAGTGAACTGGGACAGGGTGGCCAAGAGACCCAGTACTTC.

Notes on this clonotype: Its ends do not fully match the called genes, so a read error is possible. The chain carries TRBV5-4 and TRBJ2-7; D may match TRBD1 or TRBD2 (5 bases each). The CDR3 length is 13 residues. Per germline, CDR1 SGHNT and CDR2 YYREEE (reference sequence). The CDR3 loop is CASSLGGTYEQCF. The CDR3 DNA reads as TGTGCCAGCAGCTTGGGAGGGACCTACGAGCAGTGCTTC.

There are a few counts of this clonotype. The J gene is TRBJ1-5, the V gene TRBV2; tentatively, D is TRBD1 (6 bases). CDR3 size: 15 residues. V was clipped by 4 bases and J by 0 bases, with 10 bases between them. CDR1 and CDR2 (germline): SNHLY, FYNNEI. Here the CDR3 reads CASSGTEYSNQPQHF. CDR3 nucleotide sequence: TGTGCCAGCAGTGGGACAGAATATAGCAATCAGCCCCAGCATTTT.

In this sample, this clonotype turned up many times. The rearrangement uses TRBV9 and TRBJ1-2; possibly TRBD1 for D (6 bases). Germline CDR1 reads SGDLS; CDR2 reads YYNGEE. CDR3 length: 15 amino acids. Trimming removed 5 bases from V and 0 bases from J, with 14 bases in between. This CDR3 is CASSYREQTNYGYTF. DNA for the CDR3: TGTGCCAGCAGTTACAGGGAGCAAACTAACTATGGCTACACCTTC.

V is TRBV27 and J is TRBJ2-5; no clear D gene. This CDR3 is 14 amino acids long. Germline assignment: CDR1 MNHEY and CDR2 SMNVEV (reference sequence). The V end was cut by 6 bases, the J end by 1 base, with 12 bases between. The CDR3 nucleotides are TGTGCCAGCAGACCCCCAGACGTCCAAGAGACCCAGTACTTC. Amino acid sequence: CASRPPDVQETQYF.

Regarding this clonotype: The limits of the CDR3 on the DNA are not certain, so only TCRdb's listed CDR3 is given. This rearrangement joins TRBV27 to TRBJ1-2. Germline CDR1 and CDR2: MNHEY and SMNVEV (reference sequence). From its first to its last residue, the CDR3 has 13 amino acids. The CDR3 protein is CASSSSQNYGYTF.

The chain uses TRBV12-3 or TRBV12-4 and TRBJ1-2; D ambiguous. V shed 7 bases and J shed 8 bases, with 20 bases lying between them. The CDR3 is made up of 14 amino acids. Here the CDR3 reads CASTPLIGSGGYTF. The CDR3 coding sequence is TGTGCCAGCACTCCTTTGATAGGTAGCGGCGGCTACACCTTC.

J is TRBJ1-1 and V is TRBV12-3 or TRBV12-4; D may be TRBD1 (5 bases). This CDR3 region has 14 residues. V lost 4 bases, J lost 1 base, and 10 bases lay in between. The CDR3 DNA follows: TGTGCCAGCAGTTCATTGGGACCGAACACTGAAGCTTTCTTT. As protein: CASSSLGPNTEAFF.

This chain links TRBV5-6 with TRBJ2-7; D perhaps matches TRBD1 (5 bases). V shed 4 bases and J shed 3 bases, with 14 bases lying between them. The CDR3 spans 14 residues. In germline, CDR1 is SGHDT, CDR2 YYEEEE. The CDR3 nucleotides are TGTGCCAGCAGCCAAGACGACAGATTCTACGAGCAGTACTTC. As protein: CASSQDDRFYEQYF.